Shown below are 30 T cell receptor beta chains from a single sample sequenced in a study of CD8 T cells in ankylosing spondylitis. TCRdb recomputed calls from the 5' RACE reads with MiXCR, one row per CDR3 protein. The sample has about 360,000 distinct CDR3 sequences; 20% to 25% are singletons. Sequenced sample: blood, either unsorted or a sorted T cell fraction (not recorded which). Receptor source: a male donor with ankylosing spondylitis or in good health (not recorded which).

The gene calls are TRBV10-3 and TRBJ2-3; 8 bases fit TRBD2. J lost 2 bases, V lost 0 bases, and 4 bases had no gene match. The length of the CDR3 is 16 residues. The germline V gene encodes CDR1 ENHRY and CDR2 SYGVKD. CDR3 in DNA: TGTGCCATCAGTGAGTCGTCGGGGGGGCTCACAGATACGCAGTATTTT. This sequence encodes CAISESSGGLTDTQYF.

This clonotype was counted between two and nine times. The genes are TRBV30 and TRBJ2-7; D not certain. Per the germline V gene, CDR1 is GTSNPN and CDR2 is SVGIG (reference sequence). The V end was cut by 6 bases, the J end by 3 bases, with 18 bases between. This CDR3 has 14 amino acids. The CDR3 sequence: CACLGSGLYYEQYF. CDR3 nucleotide sequence: TGTGCCTGCCTAGGCTCGGGTCTCTACTACGAGCAGTACTTC.

A few counts support this clonotype. V usage is TRBV5-6 and J usage is TRBJ2-2; TRBD1 matches at 9 bases. Unmatched junction bases numbered 4, after V lost 0 bases and J lost 4 bases. Germline V gives CDR1 SGHDT, CDR2 YYEEEE. This CDR3 has 16 amino acids. CDR3 sequence (DNA): TGTGCCAGCAGCTTGGAGGGACAGGGAATCACCGGGGAGCTGTTTTTT. It encodes CASSLEGQGITGELFF. The full variable domain, in which reference TRBV5-6 and TRBJ2-2 provide the parts outside the CDR3, is DAGVTQSPTHLIKTRGQQVTLRCSPKSGHDTVSWYQQALGQGPQFIFQYYEEEERQRGNFPDRFSGHQFPNYSSELNVNALLLGDSALYLCASSLEGQGITGELFFGEGSRLTVL.

This clonotype occurred a few times. The chain employs TRBV11-2 and TRBJ2-5; 9 bases fit TRBD2. This CDR3 has 15 amino acids. Per the germline V gene, CDR1 is SGHAT and CDR2 is FQNNGV. J lost 3 bases, V lost 5 bases, and 7 bases had no gene match. CDR3 loop: CASSNSGGGEETQYF. CDR3 nucleotides: TGTGCCAGCAGCAATTCGGGCGGGGGGGAAGAGACCCAGTACTTC.

The chain uses TRBV19 and TRBJ2-1; a weak D match, TRBD2 (7 bases). V lost 3 bases, J lost 4 bases, and 13 bases lay in between. This CDR3 comprises 15 residues. Germline CDR1 and CDR2: LNHDA and SQIVND (reference sequence). As DNA, the CDR3 is TGTGCCAGTAGTATTCTCGGGGGGCTATACAATGAGCAGTTCTTC. This codes for CASSILGGLYNEQFF. The variable domain in full, with the rest retrieved from reference TRBV19 and TRBJ2-1, is DGGITQSPKYLFRKEGQNVTLSCEQNLNHDAMYWYRQDPGQGLRLIYYSQIVNDFQKGDIAEGYSVSREKKESFPLTVTSAQKNPTAFYLCASSILGGLYNEQFFGPGTRLTVL.

This clonotype turned up a few times. This sequence joins TRBV29-1 and TRBJ2-7; D unclear. Germline CDR1 is SQVTM and CDR2 is ANQGSEA. With 6 bases removed from V and 6 bases from J, the gap between germline ends came to 21 bases. The CDR3 covers 14 residues. The CDR3 sequence is CSVVGLGGRLEQYF. In nucleotides, the CDR3 is TGCAGCGTCGTAGGCCTCGGCGGCCGACTCGAGCAGTACTTC.

V gene TRBV29-1 combines with J gene TRBJ1-2; D is undetermined. This CDR3 comprises 13 residues. The V and J ends lost 6 bases and 1 base respectively, with 12 bases between them. Germline V gives CDR1 SQVTM, CDR2 ANQGSEA. The CDR3 here is CSVATGFNYGYTF. In DNA form, the CDR3 reads TGCAGCGTAGCGACGGGCTTTAACTATGGCTACACCTTC.

This clonotype was counted once. The chain uses TRBV7-9 and TRBJ2-1; tentative D call: TRBD2 (5 bases). CDR1 and CDR2 (germline): SEHNR, FQNEAQ (reference sequence). The CDR3 sequence is 16 residues long. V dropped 5 bases and J dropped 3 bases, with 17 bases sitting between them. For the CDR3, the DNA is TGTGCCAGCAGCGCAAGGGAGACTAATAACTACAATGAGCAGTTCTTC. It translates to CASSARETNNYNEQFF.

V is TRBV29-1 and J is TRBJ1-5, with D perhaps TRBD1 (5 bases). V lost 6 bases and J 0 bases, leaving 12 bases between the germline ends. Per germline, CDR1 SQVTM and CDR2 ANQGSEA. This CDR3 has 14 amino acids. The DNA for the CDR3 is TGCAGCGTCGGCACAGGATCTAGCAATCAGCCCCAGCATTTT. It encodes CSVGTGSSNQPQHF.

A few counts support this clonotype. This sequence joins TRBV15 and TRBJ2-7; maybe TRBD1 (6 bases). The CDR3 is made up of 17 amino acids. V dropped 0 bases and J dropped 3 bases, with 18 bases sitting between them. Germline loops: CDR1 LNHNV, CDR2 YYDKDF (reference sequence). Here the CDR3 reads CATSRDEGRGNVYEQYF. DNA of the CDR3: TGTGCCACCAGCAGAGATGAGGGCAGGGGCAATGTCTACGAGCAGTACTTC.

V is TRBV6-1 and J is TRBJ2-5, with TRBD1 matching 8 bases. Germline V CDR1 and CDR2: MNHNS, SASEGT. Trimming cost V 8 bases and J 5 bases; bases outside gene matches: 13. The CDR3 is made up of 15 amino acids. CDR3 region: CASAGFSGGTETQYF. Here the CDR3 DNA reads TGTGCCAGCGCCGGGTTTTCAGGGGGCACGGAGACCCAGTACTTC.

This clonotype was picked up one time. The V and J genes are TRBV9 and TRBJ2-3; D may be TRBD2 (5 bases). The V end lost 0 bases, the J end lost 5 bases, and 22 bases lay between the germline ends. The CDR3 contains 18 residues. Germline lookup yields CDR1 SGDLS and CDR2 YYNGEE. The CDR3 region has the DNA TGTGCCAGCAGCGTAGGTCTAGGAGGCGCTTTTCGAGTAGATACGCAGTATTTT. Amino acids: CASSVGLGGAFRVDTQYF.

This clonotype was found a few times. The rearrangement uses TRBV7-9 and TRBJ2-2; 11 bases line up with TRBD2. With V trimmed by 8 bases and J by 4 bases, 6 bases remained unmatched. Germline assignment: CDR1 SEHNR and CDR2 FQNEAQ (reference sequence). CDR3 length: 15 residues. This CDR3 is CASSSGGTATGELFF. The CDR3 DNA sequence: TGTGCCAGCTCTAGCGGGGGGACCGCCACCGGGGAGCTGTTTTTT.

The rearrangement joins TRBV24-1 to TRBJ2-1; either TRBD1 or TRBD2 may fit D (5 bases each). Deletions cut 7 bases from V and 8 bases from J, with 26 bases between. The CDR3 spans 17 residues. Germline assignment: CDR1 KGHDR and CDR2 SFDVKD. The CDR3 loop reads CATRGPRSDYPRDEQFF. CDR3 nucleotide sequence: TGTGCCACCAGGGGACCACGGTCGGATTACCCTAGGGATGAGCAGTTCTTC.

The J gene is TRBJ2-7, the V gene TRBV2; D not certain. Trimming took off 5 bases at V and 5 bases at J, with 7 bases between the two ends. Germline CDR1 is SNHLY and CDR2 is FYNNEI. The CDR3 is 11 amino acids. CDR3 region: CASSPVNEQYF. CDR3 bases: TGTGCCAGCAGTCCCGTCAACGAGCAGTACTTC.

The gene calls are TRBV5-6 and TRBJ1-2; a possible D gene is TRBD1 (5 bases). The CDR3 contains 14 residues. Trimming cost V 1 base and J 2 bases, with 9 bases left between them. In germline, CDR1 is SGHDT, CDR2 YYEEEE. The CDR3 nucleotides are TGTGCCAGCAGCTTGTATGCAGGGAACTATGGCTACACCTTC. Translating gives CASSLYAGNYGYTF. Full variable domain (remainder filled in from reference TRBV5-6 and TRBJ1-2): DAGVTQSPTHLIKTRGQQVTLRCSPKSGHDTVSWYQQALGQGPQFIFQYYEEEERQRGNFPDRFSGHQFPNYSSELNVNALLLGDSALYLCASSLYAGNYGYTFGSGTRLTVV.

The rearrangement uses TRBV15 and TRBJ2-3, with a possible D match to TRBD1 (6 bases). Trimming cost V 4 bases and J 4 bases, with 18 bases left between them. The germline gives CDR1 LNHNV, CDR2 YYDKDF (reference sequence). CDR3 length: 16 amino acids. CDR3 sequence reads: CATSTETGIPPDTQYF. CDR3 coding DNA: TGTGCCACCAGCACTGAAACAGGGATCCCCCCAGATACGCAGTATTTT.

The J gene is TRBJ1-4, the V gene TRBV6-5, with D perhaps matching TRBD1 (5 bases). The V gene lost 0 bases and the J gene lost 1 base, with 9 bases spanning the gap. Germline V gene sequence: CDR1 MNHEY, CDR2 SVGAGI. The CDR3 covers 16 residues. The CDR3 coding sequence is TGTGCCAGCAGTTACTCGTCGGGGGGAACTAATGAAAAACTGTTTTTT. It encodes CASSYSSGGTNEKLFF.

This clonotype has a handful of counts. V usage is TRBV20-1 and J usage is TRBJ1-3, with D possibly being TRBD1 (6 bases). Looked up from germline, CDR1 is DFQATT and CDR2 is SNEGSKA (reference sequence). V lost 1 base and J 0 bases, leaving 10 bases between the germline ends. This CDR3 comprises 15 residues. CDR3 sequence (DNA): TGCAGTGCTAGAGCCAAGGACAGCTCTGGAAACACCATATATTTT. Amino acid sequence: CSARAKDSSGNTIYF.

The chain carries TRBV5-1 and TRBJ2-1; TRBD1 agrees at 9 bases. The V segment lost 3 bases and the J segment 7 bases; nucleotides outside the gene matches: 17. Looked up from germline, CDR1 is SGHRS and CDR2 is YFSETQ. This CDR3 comprises 18 residues. CDR3 nucleotides: TGCGCCAGCAGCTACCCCGGAATAACAGGGGGCTCGGGGAATGAGCAGTTCTTC. Encoded protein: CASSYPGITGGSGNEQFF.

This clonotype has a handful of counts. The chain's CDR3 is CASNSGGGSTDTQYF. CDR3 sequence (DNA): TGTGCCAGCAACTCCGGGGGCGGGTCCACAGATACGCAGTATTTT. The chain uses TRBV12-3 or TRBV12-4 and TRBJ2-3; tentatively, D is TRBD1 or TRBD2 (6 bases each). Trimming stripped 7 bases from V and 2 bases from J, with 16 bases between. This CDR3 has 15 residues.

This clonotype was seen more than once but under ten times. The chain is built from TRBV11-2 and TRBJ2-5; 11 nucleotides match TRBD2. V dropped 5 bases and J dropped 0; count of bases not matched to a gene: 11. The germline gives CDR1 SGHAT, CDR2 FQNNGV. The CDR3 covers 18 residues. The CDR3 here is CASSPKTSGVWYQETQYF. CDR3 coding DNA: TGTGCCAGCAGCCCGAAGACTAGCGGGGTTTGGTACCAAGAGACCCAGTACTTC.

In its sample, this clonotype was seen a few times. CDR3 coding DNA: TGTGCCAGCAGCTCGCCACAAGTCTACGAGCAGTACTTC. It encodes CASSSPQVYEQYF. The V and J genes are TRBV7-9 and TRBJ2-7; no definite D call. Trimming stripped 4 bases from V and 3 bases from J, with 10 bases between. This CDR3 has 13 amino acids. Germline-derived CDR1 and CDR2 are SEHNR and FQNEAQ (reference sequence). The variable domain in full, completed from reference TRBV7-9 and TRBJ2-7, reads DTGVSQNPRHKITKRGQNVTFRCDPISEHNRLYWYRQTLGQGPEFLTYFQNEAQLEKSRLLSDRFSAERPKGSFSTLEIQRTEQGDSAMYLCASSSPQVYEQYFGPGTRLTVT.

The gene calls are TRBV12-3 or TRBV12-4 and TRBJ2-1; 9 positions agree with TRBD2. Unmatched junction bases numbered 6, after V lost 6 bases and J lost 9 bases. The CDR3 extends over 13 amino acids. The CDR3 protein is CASSGLAKPEQFF. The DNA for the CDR3 is TGTGCCAGCAGCGGACTAGCGAAGCCTGAGCAGTTCTTC.

This clonotype was detected a few times. The rearrangement uses TRBV20-1 and TRBJ2-5; D is unclear. This CDR3 spans 15 amino acids. V was shortened by 0 bases and J by 4 bases, with 15 bases between the two germline ends. The V gene's germline CDR1 is DFQATT and CDR2 SNEGSKA (reference sequence). This chain's CDR3 is CSARDLVSQLETQYF. The CDR3 DNA follows: TGCAGTGCTAGAGATCTTGTATCCCAGTTAGAGACCCAGTACTTC.

V and J are TRBV20-1 and TRBJ2-3, with D possibly TRBD2 on 5 matching bases. Trimming took 6 bases from V and 4 from J, leaving 17 bases between them. This CDR3 comprises 14 residues. Per the germline V gene, CDR1 is DFQATT and CDR2 is SNEGSKA (reference sequence). The CDR3 region is CSAPPGESPDTQYF. The CDR3 DNA reads TGCAGTGCCCCGCCCGGGGAGTCTCCAGATACGCAGTATTTT.

This clonotype has just a few counts. V is TRBV5-1 and J is TRBJ2-7; maybe TRBD1 (5 bases). The CDR3 loop spans 16 amino acids. V lost 4 bases, J lost 4 bases, and 21 bases lay in between. From germline, CDR1 is SGHRS and CDR2 YFSETQ. The CDR3 region is CASSVGQGALFYEQYF. CDR3 DNA sequence: TGCGCCAGCAGCGTAGGACAAGGGGCCTTGTTTTACGAGCAGTACTTC.

The chain recombines TRBV5-1 with TRBJ2-1; 8 nucleotides line up with TRBD2. The V and J ends lost 0 bases and 7 bases, in that order; junction bases with no gene match: 3. Germline V gene sequence: CDR1 SGHRS, CDR2 YFSETQ. This CDR3 spans 14 amino acids. As DNA, the CDR3 is TGCGCCAGCAGCTTGGCCGGGACTAGTAATGAGCAGTTCTTC. It encodes CASSLAGTSNEQFF.

This clonotype was seen more than once but under ten times. V usage is TRBV5-1 and J usage is TRBJ1-6; 7 nucleotides line up with TRBD1. J lost 4 bases, V lost 5 bases, and 9 bases had no gene match. CDR1 SGHRS and CDR2 YFSETQ come from the germline V gene. This CDR3 has 16 amino acids. The CDR3 DNA is TGCGCCAGCAGACCCGGGACAGAAGATTATAATTCACCCCTCCACTTT. Its translation: CASRPGTEDYNSPLHF.

The rearrangement uses TRBV20-1 and TRBJ2-5, with 8 nucleotides matching TRBD1. Germline trimming cut 0 bases from V and 0 bases from J; bases unmatched to any gene: 9. The CDR3 has 17 amino acids. CDR1 DFQATT and CDR2 SNEGSKA come from the germline V gene (reference sequence). CDR3 DNA: TGCAGTGCTAGAGATCGAACCCGGGACAGGTACCAAGAGACCCAGTACTTC. Amino acid sequence: CSARDRTRDRYQETQYF.